The entry below describes one T cell receptor beta chain. Its antigen is not identified. These data are taken from a study of OX40 agonist ivuxolimab in advanced cancers. Study at large: Patients received the agonistic anti-OX40 (CD134) antibody ivuxolimab. People in dose escalation had one of these cancers: hepatocellular carcinoma, melanoma, renal cell or head and neck cancer. Study-wide results and caveats: Normalized T-cell clonal expansion was also low in a subset of nonresponders.

The repertoire was sequenced with immunoSEQ multiplex PCR; TCRdb's copy has only in-frame clones and lacks some. In the table there are more than 65,000 clones, approximately 88% of which are singletons. At cycle 4 day 1, cycle 7 day 1, and baseline, blood was sampled. This specimen was CD4+ or CD8+ T cells sorted from blood, taken in a trial of the OX40 agonist ivuxolimab. This TCR derives from an adult with an advanced solid tumor such as melanoma, head and neck, liver or kidney cancer.

The DNA for the CDR3 is TGTGCCAGCAGCTGGTCGGATCAGCCCCAGCATTTT. This sequence encodes CASSWSDQPQHF. The rearrangement uses TRBV7-9 and TRBJ1-5; D ambiguous. V lost 4 bases and J lost 5, with 6 bases in between. Germline values: CDR1 SEHNR, CDR2 FQNEAQ (reference sequence). The CDR3 length is 12 residues.